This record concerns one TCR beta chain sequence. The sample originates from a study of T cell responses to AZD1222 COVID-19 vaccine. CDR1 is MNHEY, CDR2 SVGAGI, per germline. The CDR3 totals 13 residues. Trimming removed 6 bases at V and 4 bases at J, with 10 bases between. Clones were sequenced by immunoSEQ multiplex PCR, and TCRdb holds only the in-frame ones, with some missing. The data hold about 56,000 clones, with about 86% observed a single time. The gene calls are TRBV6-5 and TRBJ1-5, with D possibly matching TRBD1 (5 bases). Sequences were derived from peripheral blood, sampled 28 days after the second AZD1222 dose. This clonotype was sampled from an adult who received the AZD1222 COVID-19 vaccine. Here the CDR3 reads CASSHGGNQPQHF. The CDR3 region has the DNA TGTGCCAGCAGCCACGGGGGTAATCAGCCCCAGCATTTT.